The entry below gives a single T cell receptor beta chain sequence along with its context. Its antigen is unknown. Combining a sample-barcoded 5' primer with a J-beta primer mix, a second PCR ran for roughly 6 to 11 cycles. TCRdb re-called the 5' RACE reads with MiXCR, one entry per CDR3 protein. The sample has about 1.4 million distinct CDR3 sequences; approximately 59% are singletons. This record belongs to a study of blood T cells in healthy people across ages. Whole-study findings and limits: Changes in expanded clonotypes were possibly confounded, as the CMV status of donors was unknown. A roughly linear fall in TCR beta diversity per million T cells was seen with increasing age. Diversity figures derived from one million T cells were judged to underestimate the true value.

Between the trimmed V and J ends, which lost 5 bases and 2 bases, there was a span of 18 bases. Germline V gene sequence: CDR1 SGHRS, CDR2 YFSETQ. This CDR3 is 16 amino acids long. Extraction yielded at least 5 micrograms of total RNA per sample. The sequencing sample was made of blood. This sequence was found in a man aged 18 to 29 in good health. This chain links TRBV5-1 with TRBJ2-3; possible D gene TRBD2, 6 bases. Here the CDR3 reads CASRDIVSGYTDTQYF. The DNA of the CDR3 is TGCGCCAGCAGAGATATCGTTAGCGGATACACAGATACGCAGTATTTT.